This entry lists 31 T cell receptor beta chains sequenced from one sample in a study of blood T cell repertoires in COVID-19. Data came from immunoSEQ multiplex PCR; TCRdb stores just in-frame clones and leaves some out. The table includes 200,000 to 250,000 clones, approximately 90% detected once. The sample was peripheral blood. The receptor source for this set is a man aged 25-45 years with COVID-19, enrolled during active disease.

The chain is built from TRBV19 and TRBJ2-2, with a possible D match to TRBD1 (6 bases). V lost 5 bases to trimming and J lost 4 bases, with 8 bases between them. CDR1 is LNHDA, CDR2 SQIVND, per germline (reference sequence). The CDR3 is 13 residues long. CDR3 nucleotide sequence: TGTGCCAGTAGTCCACAGGGCACCGGGGAGCTGTTTTTT. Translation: CASSPQGTGELFF.

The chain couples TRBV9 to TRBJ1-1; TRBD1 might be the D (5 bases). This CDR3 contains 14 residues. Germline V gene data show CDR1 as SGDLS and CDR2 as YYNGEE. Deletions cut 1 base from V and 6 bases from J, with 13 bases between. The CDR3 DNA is TGTGCCAGCAGCGTACAGCAGGGAATCGCTGAAGCTTTCTTT. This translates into CASSVQQGIAEAFF.

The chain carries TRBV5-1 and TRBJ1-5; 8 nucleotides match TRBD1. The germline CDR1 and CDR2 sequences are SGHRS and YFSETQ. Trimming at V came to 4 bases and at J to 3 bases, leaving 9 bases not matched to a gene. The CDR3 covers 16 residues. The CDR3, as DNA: TGCGCCAGCAGCAACCGGGACAGGAAGACCAATCAGCCCCAGCATTTT. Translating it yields CASSNRDRKTNQPQHF.

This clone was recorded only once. The CDR3 nucleotides are TGTGCCAGCAGCGCTACCGGGACACCCGTTTACAATGAGCAGTTCTTC. It specifies CASSATGTPVYNEQFF. The chain has TRBV9 and TRBJ2-1; the D gene is possibly TRBD1 (6 bases). Germline V gene sequence: CDR1 SGDLS, CDR2 YYNGEE. The CDR3 is 16 amino acids. The V gene lost 3 bases and the J gene lost 4 bases, with 17 bases spanning the gap.

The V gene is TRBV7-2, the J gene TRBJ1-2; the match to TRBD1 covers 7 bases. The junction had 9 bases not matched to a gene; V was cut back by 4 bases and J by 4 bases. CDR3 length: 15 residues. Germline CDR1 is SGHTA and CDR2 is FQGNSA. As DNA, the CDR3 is TGTGCCAGCAGCTCGCGACAGGGATTGTTCTATGGCTACACCTTC. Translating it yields CASSSRQGLFYGYTF.

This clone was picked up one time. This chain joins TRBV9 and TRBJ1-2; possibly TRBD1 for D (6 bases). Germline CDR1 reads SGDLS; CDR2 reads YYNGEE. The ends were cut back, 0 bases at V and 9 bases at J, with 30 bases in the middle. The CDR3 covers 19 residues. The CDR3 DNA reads TGTGCCAGCAGCGTAGCCCCCCATCCGGCGCAGGGGTCTTCGAAGTGCTACACCTTC. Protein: CASSVAPHPAQGSSKCYTF.

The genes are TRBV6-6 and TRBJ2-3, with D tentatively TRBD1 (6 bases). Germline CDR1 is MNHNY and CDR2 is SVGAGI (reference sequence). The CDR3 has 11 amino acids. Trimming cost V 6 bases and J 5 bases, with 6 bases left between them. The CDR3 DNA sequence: TGTGCCAGCAGACAGGGAGATACGCAGTATTTT. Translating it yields CASRQGDTQYF.

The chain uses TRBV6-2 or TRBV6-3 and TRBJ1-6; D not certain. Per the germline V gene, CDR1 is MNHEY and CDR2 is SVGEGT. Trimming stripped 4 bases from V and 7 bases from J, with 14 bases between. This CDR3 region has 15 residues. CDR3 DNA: TGTGCCAGCAGTTCAGGACTGACTTGGAATTCACCCCTCCACTTT. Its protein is CASSSGLTWNSPLHF.

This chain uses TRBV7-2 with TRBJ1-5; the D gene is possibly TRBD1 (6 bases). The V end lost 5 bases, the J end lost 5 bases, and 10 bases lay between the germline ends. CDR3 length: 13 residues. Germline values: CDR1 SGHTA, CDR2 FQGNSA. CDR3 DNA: TGTGCCAGCAGCGGACAGAGGGATCAGCCCCAGCATTTT. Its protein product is CASSGQRDQPQHF.

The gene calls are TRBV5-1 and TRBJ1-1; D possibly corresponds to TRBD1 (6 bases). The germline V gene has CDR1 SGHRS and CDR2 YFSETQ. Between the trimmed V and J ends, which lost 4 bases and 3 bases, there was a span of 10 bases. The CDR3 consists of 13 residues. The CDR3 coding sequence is TGCGCCAGCAGCCCGAACAGGGACACTGAAGCTTTCTTT. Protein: CASSPNRDTEAFF.

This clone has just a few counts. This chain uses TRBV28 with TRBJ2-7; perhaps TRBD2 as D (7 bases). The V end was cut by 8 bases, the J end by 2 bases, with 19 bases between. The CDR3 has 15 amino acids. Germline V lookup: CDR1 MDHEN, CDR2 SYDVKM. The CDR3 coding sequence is TGTGCCAGCGGGGGGGGCGGCGGGTGGACCTACGAGCAGTACTTC. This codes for CASGGGGGWTYEQYF.

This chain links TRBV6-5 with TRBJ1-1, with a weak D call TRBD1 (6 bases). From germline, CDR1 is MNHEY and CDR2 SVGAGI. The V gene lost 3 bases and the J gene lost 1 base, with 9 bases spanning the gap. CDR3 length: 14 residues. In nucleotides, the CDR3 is TGTGCCAGCAGTTATATAGGGGGGAACACTGAAGCTTTCTTT. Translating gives CASSYIGGNTEAFF.

As DNA, the CDR3 is TGTGCCAGTAGCCCCAGGGACACCTCTGGCTATGGCTACACCTTC. Translated: CASSPRDTSGYGYTF. The rearrangement links TRBV19 to TRBJ1-2; D is possibly TRBD1 (6 bases). The CDR3 spans 15 residues. Trimming pared 6 bases from V and 4 bases from J, leaving 18 bases between. Per germline, CDR1 LNHDA and CDR2 SQIVND (reference sequence). Variable domain in full (rest from reference TRBV19 and TRBJ1-2): DGGITQSPKYLFRKEGQNVTLSCEQNLNHDAMYWYRQDPGQGLRLIYYSQIVNDFQKGDIAEGYSVSREKKESFPLTVTSAQKNPTAFYLCASSPRDTSGYGYTFGSGTRLTVV.

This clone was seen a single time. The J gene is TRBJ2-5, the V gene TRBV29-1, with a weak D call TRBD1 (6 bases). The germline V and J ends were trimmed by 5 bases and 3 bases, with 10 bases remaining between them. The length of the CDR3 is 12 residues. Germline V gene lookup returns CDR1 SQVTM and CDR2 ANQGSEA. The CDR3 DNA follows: TGCAGCGTTAACAGGGTGGAAGAGACCCAGTACTTC. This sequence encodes CSVNRVEETQYF.

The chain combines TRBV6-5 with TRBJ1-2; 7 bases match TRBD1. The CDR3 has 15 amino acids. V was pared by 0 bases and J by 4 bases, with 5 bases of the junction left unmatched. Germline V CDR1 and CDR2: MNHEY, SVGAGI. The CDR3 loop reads CASSYSGQGVYGYTF. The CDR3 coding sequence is TGTGCCAGCAGTTACTCAGGGCAGGGGGTCTATGGCTACACCTTC.

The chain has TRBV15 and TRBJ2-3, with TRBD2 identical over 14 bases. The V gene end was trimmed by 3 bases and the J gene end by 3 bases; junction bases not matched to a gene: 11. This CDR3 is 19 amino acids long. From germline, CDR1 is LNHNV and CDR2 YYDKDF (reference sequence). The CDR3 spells CATSSGRLAGGFRTDTQYF. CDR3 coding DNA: TGTGCCACCAGCAGCGGCAGACTAGCGGGGGGGTTTAGGACAGATACGCAGTATTTT.

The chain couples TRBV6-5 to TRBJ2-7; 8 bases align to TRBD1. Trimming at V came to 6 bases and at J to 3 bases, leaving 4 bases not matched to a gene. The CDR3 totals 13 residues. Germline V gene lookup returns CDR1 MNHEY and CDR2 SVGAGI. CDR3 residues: CASRVTGVYEQYF. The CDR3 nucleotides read TGTGCCAGCAGAGTGACAGGGGTCTACGAGCAGTACTTC.

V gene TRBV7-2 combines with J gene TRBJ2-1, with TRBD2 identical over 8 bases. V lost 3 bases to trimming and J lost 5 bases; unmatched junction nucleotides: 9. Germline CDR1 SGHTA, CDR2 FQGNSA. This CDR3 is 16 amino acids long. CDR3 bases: TGTGCCAGCAGCTTCCCCAATACTAGCGGTGACAATGAGCAGTTCTTC. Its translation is CASSFPNTSGDNEQFF. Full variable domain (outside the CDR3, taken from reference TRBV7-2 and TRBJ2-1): GAGVSQSPSNKVTEKGKDVELRCDPISGHTALYWYRQSLGQGLEFLIYFQGNSAPDKSGLPSDRFSAERTGGSVSTLTIQRTQQEDSAVYLCASSFPNTSGDNEQFFGPGTRLTVL.

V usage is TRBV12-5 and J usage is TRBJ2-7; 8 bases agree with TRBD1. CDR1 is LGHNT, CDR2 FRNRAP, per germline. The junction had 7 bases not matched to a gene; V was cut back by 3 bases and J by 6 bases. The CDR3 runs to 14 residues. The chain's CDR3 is CASGFLGQGGEQYF. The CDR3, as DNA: TGTGCTAGTGGTTTCCTCGGACAGGGTGGCGAGCAGTACTTC.

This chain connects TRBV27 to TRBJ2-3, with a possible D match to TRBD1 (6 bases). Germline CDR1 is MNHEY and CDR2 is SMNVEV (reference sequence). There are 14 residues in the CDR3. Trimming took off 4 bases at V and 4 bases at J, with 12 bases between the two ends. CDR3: CASSSRTEADTQYF. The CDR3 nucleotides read TGTGCCAGCAGTTCCAGGACAGAAGCAGATACGCAGTATTTT.

CDR3 protein: CASRPLAVTGELFF. The CDR3, as DNA: TGTGCCAGCAGGCCCCTAGCGGTCACCGGGGAGCTGTTTTTT. This chain connects TRBV28 to TRBJ2-2, with 7 bases identical to TRBD2. The junction had 5 bases not matched to a gene; V was cut back by 6 bases and J by 4 bases. The CDR3 sequence is 14 residues long. Germline V gene sequence: CDR1 MDHEN, CDR2 SYDVKM.

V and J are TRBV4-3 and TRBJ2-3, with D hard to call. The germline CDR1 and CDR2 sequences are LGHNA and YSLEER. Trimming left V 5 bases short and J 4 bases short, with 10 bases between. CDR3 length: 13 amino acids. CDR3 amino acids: CASSEAVSDTQYF. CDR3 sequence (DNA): TGCGCCAGCAGCGAAGCTGTTTCAGATACGCAGTATTTT.

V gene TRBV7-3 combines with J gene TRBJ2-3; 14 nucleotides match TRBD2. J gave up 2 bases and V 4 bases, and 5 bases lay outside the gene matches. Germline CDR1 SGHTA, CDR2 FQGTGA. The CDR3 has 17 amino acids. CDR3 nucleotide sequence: TGTGCCAGCAGCTCCGGACTAGCGGGGGGCCTCACAGATACGCAGTATTTT. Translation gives CASSSGLAGGLTDTQYF.

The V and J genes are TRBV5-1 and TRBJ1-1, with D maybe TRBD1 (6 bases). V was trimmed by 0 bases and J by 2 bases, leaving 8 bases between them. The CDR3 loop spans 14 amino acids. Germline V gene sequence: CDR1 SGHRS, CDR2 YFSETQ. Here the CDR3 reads CASSLGTANTEAFF. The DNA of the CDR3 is TGCGCCAGCAGCTTGGGGACAGCTAACACTGAAGCTTTCTTT. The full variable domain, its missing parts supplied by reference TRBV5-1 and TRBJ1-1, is KAGVTQTPRYLIKTRGQQVTLSCSPISGHRSVSWYQQTPGQGLQFLFEYFSETQRNKGNFPGRFSGRQFSNSRSEMNVSTLELGDSALYLCASSLGTANTEAFFGQGTRLTVV.

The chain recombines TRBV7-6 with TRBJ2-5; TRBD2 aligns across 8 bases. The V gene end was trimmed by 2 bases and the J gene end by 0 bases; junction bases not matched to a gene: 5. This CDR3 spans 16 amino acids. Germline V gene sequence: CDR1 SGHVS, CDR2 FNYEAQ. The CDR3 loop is CASSLIGGGNQETQYF. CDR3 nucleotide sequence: TGTGCCAGCAGCTTAATAGGCGGGGGGAACCAAGAGACCCAGTACTTC.

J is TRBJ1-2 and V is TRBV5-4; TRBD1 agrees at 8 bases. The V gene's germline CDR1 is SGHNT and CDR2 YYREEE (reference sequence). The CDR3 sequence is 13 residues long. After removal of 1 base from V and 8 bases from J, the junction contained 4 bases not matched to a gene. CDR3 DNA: TGTGCCAGCAGCTTGCAGGGGGCAGGGGGCTACACCTTC. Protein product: CASSLQGAGGYTF.

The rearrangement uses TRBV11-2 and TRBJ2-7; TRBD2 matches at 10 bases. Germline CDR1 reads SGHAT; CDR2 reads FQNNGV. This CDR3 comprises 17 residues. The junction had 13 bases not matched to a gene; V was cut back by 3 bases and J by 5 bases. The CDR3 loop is CASSFTYRTSGFDEQYF. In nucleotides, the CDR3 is TGTGCCAGCAGCTTCACATATCGGACTAGCGGTTTCGACGAGCAGTACTTC.

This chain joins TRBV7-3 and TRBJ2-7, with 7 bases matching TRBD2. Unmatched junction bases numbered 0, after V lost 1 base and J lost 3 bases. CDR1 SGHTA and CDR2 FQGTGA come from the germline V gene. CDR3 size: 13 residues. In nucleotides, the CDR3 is TGTGCCAGCAGCTTAAGCGGGAGCTACGAGCAGTACTTC. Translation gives CASSLSGSYEQYF.

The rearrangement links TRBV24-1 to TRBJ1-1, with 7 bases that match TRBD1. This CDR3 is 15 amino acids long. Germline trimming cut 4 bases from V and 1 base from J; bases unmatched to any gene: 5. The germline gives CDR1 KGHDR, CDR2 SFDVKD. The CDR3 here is CATSDLQGENTEAFF. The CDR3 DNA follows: TGTGCCACCAGTGACCTTCAGGGGGAGAACACTGAAGCTTTCTTT.

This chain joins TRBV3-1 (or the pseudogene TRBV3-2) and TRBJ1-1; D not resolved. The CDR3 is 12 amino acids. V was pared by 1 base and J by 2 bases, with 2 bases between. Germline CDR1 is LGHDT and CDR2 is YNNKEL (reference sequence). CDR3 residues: CASSQANTEAFF. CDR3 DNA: TGTGCCAGCAGCCAAGCTAACACTGAAGCTTTCTTT.

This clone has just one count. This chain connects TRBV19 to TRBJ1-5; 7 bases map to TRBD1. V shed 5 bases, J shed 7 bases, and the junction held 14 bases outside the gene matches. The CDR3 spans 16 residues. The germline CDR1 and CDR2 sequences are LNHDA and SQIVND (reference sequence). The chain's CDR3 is CASSLPQGEVRQPQHF. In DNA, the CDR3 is TGTGCCAGTAGTCTACCCCAGGGGGAGGTAAGACAGCCCCAGCATTTT.